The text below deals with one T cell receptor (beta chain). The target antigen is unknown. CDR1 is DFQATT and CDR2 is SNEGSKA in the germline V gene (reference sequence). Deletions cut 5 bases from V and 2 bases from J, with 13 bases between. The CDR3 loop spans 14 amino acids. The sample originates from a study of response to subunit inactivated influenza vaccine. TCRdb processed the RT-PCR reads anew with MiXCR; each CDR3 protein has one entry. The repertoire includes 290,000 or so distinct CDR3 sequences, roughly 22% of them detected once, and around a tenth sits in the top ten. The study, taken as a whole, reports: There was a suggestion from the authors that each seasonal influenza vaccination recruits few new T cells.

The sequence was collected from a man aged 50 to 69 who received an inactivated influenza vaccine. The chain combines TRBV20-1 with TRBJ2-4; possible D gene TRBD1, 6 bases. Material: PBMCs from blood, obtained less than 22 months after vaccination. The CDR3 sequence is CSAAQTGSKNIQYF. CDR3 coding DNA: TGCAGTGCTGCCCAAACAGGGTCCAAAAACATTCAGTACTTC.